The present T cell receptor (beta chain) was sequenced within a study of blood T cell repertoires in COVID-19. Study information: Sites across the United States, Italy and Spain contributed samples from acute and convalescent COVID-19. PBMCs, B-cell-depleted T cells, or T cells were the source of the cDNA or gDNA that made up the material.

Germline CDR1 reads MGHRA; CDR2 reads YSYEKL. The V end was cut by 6 bases, the J end by 6 bases, with 18 bases between. CDR3 length: 15 amino acids. In the original processing: Estimated nucleated cell counts came from reference gene primer amplification. Using immunoSEQ multiplex PCR, the repertoire was profiled, and TCRdb retains in-frame clones only, with some absent. V and J calls plus clone size are reproduced from that table; the DNA served to infer D and trimming. This table has fewer than 200,000 clones, over 65% appearing once. This clone was seen only once. The chain carries TRBV4-1 and TRBJ1-5, with D maybe TRBD1 (5 bases). This sequence originates from a woman of 80 years or more with acute or convalescent COVID-19. The source material was peripheral blood. DNA of the CDR3: TGCGCCAGCAGTCCCGGCGGGGGAATTCGTCAGCCCCAGCATTTT. This codes for CASSPGGGIRQPQHF.